Each of the 15 T cell receptor beta chains below was sequenced from the same sample in a study of blood T cell repertoires in COVID-19. Profiled with immunoSEQ multiplex PCR; TCRdb holds only in-frame clones, not every one. The sample carries about 71,000 clones, roughly 76% recorded once. What was sequenced was peripheral blood. Source of these receptors: a woman aged 80 or over with active or convalescent COVID-19.

The chain has TRBV28 and TRBJ1-1; tentative D call: TRBD1 (5 bases). The CDR3 has 14 residues. V lost 3 bases, J lost 3 bases, and 11 bases lay in between. Germline V gene data show CDR1 as MDHEN and CDR2 as SYDVKM. Here the CDR3 DNA reads TGTGCCAGCAGTTTGACAGAGTTGGACACTGAAGCTTTCTTT. Protein sequence: CASSLTELDTEAFF.

The chain combines TRBV29-1 with TRBJ2-7; 7 bases match TRBD1. V lost 5 bases to trimming and J lost 2 bases; unmatched junction nucleotides: 6. Germline CDR1 is SQVTM and CDR2 is ANQGSEA. CDR3 length: 13 residues. This CDR3 is CSVRQGSAYEQYF. The CDR3 DNA reads as TGCAGCGTTAGACAGGGTAGCGCCTACGAGCAGTACTTC.

The J gene is TRBJ1-2, the V gene TRBV19, with D perhaps matching TRBD1 (5 bases). The length of the CDR3 is 12 residues. The V end was cut by 5 bases, the J end by 6 bases, with 10 bases between. From germline, CDR1 is LNHDA and CDR2 SQIVND (reference sequence). CDR3 DNA: TGTGCCAGTAGTGATCCGACAGATGGCTACACCTTC. It encodes CASSDPTDGYTF. Using reference TRBV19 and TRBJ1-2 for the parts outside the CDR3, the full variable domain is DGGITQSPKYLFRKEGQNVTLSCEQNLNHDAMYWYRQDPGQGLRLIYYSQIVNDFQKGDIAEGYSVSREKKESFPLTVTSAQKNPTAFYLCASSDPTDGYTFGSGTRLTVV.

The chain couples TRBV30 to TRBJ1-1; 8 positions agree with TRBD1. CDR3 length: 13 residues. Germline lookup yields CDR1 GTSNPN and CDR2 SVGIG (reference sequence). The ends lost 5 bases at V and 3 bases at J; junction bases unmatched: 5. The CDR3 region is CAWDRDRYTEAFF. CDR3 DNA: TGTGCCTGGGACCGGGACAGGTACACTGAAGCTTTCTTT.

This clone was seen just once. The chain employs TRBV5-1 and TRBJ2-7; 14 bases align to TRBD2. The CDR3 has 15 residues. Germline V gene data show CDR1 as SGHRS and CDR2 as YFSETQ. The trim removed 3 bases at V and 9 bases at J, leaving 8 bases unmatched. CDR3 coding DNA: TGCGCCAGCAGCTGGGGGACTAGCGGGGGTCCTGGGCAGTACTTC. This sequence encodes CASSWGTSGGPGQYF. The full variable domain, rest sourced from reference TRBV5-1 and TRBJ2-7, is KAGVTQTPRYLIKTRGQQVTLSCSPISGHRSVSWYQQTPGQGLQFLFEYFSETQRNKGNFPGRFSGRQFSNSRSEMNVSTLELGDSALYLCASSWGTSGGPGQYFGPGTRLTVT.

J is TRBJ1-2 and V is TRBV30, with a tentative D call TRBD1 (6 bases). V shed 8 bases and J shed 7 bases, with 14 bases lying between them. Germline CDR1 and CDR2: GTSNPN and SVGIG (reference sequence). The CDR3 consists of 11 residues. CDR3 DNA: TGTGCCCTAGAAACAGGGCTTGGCTACACCTTC. It is translated as CALETGLGYTF.

This clone turned up a few times. The chain links TRBV19 to TRBJ1-4; D possibly corresponds to TRBD1 (6 bases). The CDR3 extends over 16 amino acids. V gave up 3 bases and J gave up 1 base, with 12 bases separating them. The germline gives CDR1 LNHDA, CDR2 SQIVND (reference sequence). CDR3 DNA sequence: TGTGCCAGTAGTATTTCTGGGGGCATAACTAATGAAAAACTGTTTTTT. Residues: CASSISGGITNEKLFF. The full variable domain, with the rest looked up from reference TRBV19 and TRBJ1-4, is DGGITQSPKYLFRKEGQNVTLSCEQNLNHDAMYWYRQDPGQGLRLIYYSQIVNDFQKGDIAEGYSVSREKKESFPLTVTSAQKNPTAFYLCASSISGGITNEKLFFGSGTQLSVL.

The chain recombines TRBV7-8 with TRBJ1-1, with TRBD1 matching 11 bases. This CDR3 region has 15 residues. Germline V gene sequence: CDR1 SGHVS, CDR2 FQNEAQ. Trimming took 5 bases from V and 2 from J; bases not matched to a gene: 4. The CDR3 reads CASSAWTGGNTEAFF. For the CDR3, the DNA is TGTGCCAGCAGCGCCTGGACAGGGGGCAACACTGAAGCTTTCTTT.

The rearrangement uses TRBV29-1 and TRBJ1-1; a weak D match, TRBD1 (6 bases). Trimming removed 4 bases at V and 10 bases at J, with 16 bases between. Germline V gene sequence: CDR1 SQVTM, CDR2 ANQGSEA. The CDR3 runs 12 residues. CDR3 protein: CSVVGQWGGAFF. The CDR3, as DNA: TGCAGCGTTGTCGGACAGTGGGGGGGAGCTTTCTTT. Together with reference TRBV29-1 and TRBJ1-1, the CDR3 gives the full variable domain: SAVISQKPSRDICQRGTSLTIQCQVDSQVTMMFWYRQQPGQSLTLIATANQGSEATYESGFVIDKFPISRPNLTFSTLTVSNMSPEDSSIYLCSVVGQWGGAFFGQGTRLTVV.

This sequence joins TRBV4-1 and TRBJ2-3; TRBD1 is a possible D gene (5 bases). The CDR3 contains 14 residues. The germline V gene encodes CDR1 MGHRA and CDR2 YSYEKL. V lost 4 bases and J 6 bases, leaving 14 bases between the germline ends. This chain's CDR3 is CASSPGRSADTQYF. CDR3 DNA: TGCGCCAGCAGCCCAGGGCGGTCTGCGGATACGCAGTATTTT.

This clone has a handful of counts. The V and J genes are TRBV6-2 or TRBV6-3 and TRBJ1-1; D is perhaps TRBD1 (6 bases). The ends were cut back, 7 bases at V and 5 bases at J, with 11 bases in the middle. CDR3 length: 12 residues. CDR1 and CDR2 from the germline V gene are MNHEY and SVGEGT. The CDR3 spells CASTPRGTEAFF. Here the CDR3 DNA reads TGTGCCAGCACCCCAAGGGGGACTGAAGCTTTCTTT.

The chain joins TRBV15 to TRBJ2-3; weak D call: TRBD1 (7 bases). V was trimmed by 3 bases and J by 2 bases, leaving 12 bases between them. This CDR3 is built from 15 residues. Germline values: CDR1 LNHNV, CDR2 YYDKDF (reference sequence). CDR3 nucleotide sequence: TGTGCCACCAGCAGGGGGGGACAGCCCACAGATACGCAGTATTTT. Encoded protein: CATSRGGQPTDTQYF. Full variable domain (missing parts from reference TRBV15 and TRBJ2-3): DAMVIQNPRYQVTQFGKPVTLSCSQTLNHNVMYWYQQKSSQAPKLLFHYYDKDFNNEADTPDNFQSRRPNTSFCFLDIRSPGLGDTAMYLCATSRGGQPTDTQYFGPGTRLTVL.

The rearrangement uses TRBV10-3 and TRBJ2-7; 11 nucleotides agree with TRBD1. This CDR3 comprises 15 residues. The ends lost 0 bases at V and 6 bases at J; junction bases unmatched: 4. Germline loops: CDR1 ENHRY, CDR2 SYGVKD. CDR3: CAISESGTGGSEQYF. CDR3 in DNA: TGTGCCATCAGTGAGTCCGGGACAGGGGGGAGCGAGCAGTACTTC.

The chain carries TRBV5-5 and TRBJ2-5, with no clear D. In germline, CDR1 is SGHKS, CDR2 YYEKEE (reference sequence). CDR3 length: 13 amino acids. Between the trimmed V and J ends, which lost 4 bases and 5 bases, there was a span of 12 bases. The CDR3, as DNA: TGTGCCAGCAGCCTATCGACTGGGGAGACCCAGTACTTC. Protein: CASSLSTGETQYF.

V and J are TRBV6-5 and TRBJ1-6, with D perhaps TRBD1 (5 bases). This CDR3 is built from 13 residues. Trimming stripped 6 bases from V and 10 bases from J, with 13 bases between. Germline values: CDR1 MNHEY, CDR2 SVGAGI. The CDR3 reads CASSRGSGSPLHF. In DNA, the CDR3 is TGTGCCAGCAGCCGGGGGTCGGGATCACCCCTCCACTTT.